This T cell receptor (beta chain) was profiled in a study of response to subunit inactivated influenza vaccine. Study-wide findings and caveats: T cells newly recruited by each seasonal influenza vaccination are few, the authors suggested.

This clonotype was seen more than once but under ten times. What it binds is unknown. TCRdb re-derived calls from the RT-PCR reads in MiXCR, one entry per CDR3 protein. The table lists hundreds of thousands of distinct CDR3 sequences, 12% of them singletons. Trimming stripped 2 bases from V and 2 bases from J, with 6 bases between. The germline gives CDR1 DFQATT, CDR2 SNEGSKA (reference sequence). The CDR3 sequence is 12 residues long. The source is a man aged 50-59 years who received an inactivated influenza vaccine. The chain recombines TRBV20-1 with TRBJ2-5; no definite D call. The sequenced sample was PBMCs from blood, obtained on the day of vaccination. CDR3 sequence (DNA): TGCAGTGCTAGACTATTTCAAGAGACCCAGTACTTC. Protein product: CSARLFQETQYF.